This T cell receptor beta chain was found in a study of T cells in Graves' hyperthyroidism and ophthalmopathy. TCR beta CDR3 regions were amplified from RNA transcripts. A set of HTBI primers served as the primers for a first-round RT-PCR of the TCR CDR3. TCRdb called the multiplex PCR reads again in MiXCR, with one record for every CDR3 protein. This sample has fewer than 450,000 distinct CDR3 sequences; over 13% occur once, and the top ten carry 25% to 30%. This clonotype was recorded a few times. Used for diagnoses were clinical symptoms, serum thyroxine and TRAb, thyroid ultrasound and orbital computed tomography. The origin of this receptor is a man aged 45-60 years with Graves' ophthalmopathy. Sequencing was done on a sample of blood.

Written as DNA, the CDR3 is TGTGCCAGCAGCCAAGATTACAGGGCCTCCTATGGCTACACCTTC. Protein sequence: CASSQDYRASYGYTF. The gene calls are TRBV14 and TRBJ1-2, with a possible D match to TRBD1 (6 bases). V was pared by 0 bases and J by 4 bases, with 12 bases between. In germline, CDR1 is SGHDN, CDR2 FVKESK. The CDR3 length is 15 residues.